The entry below describes one T cell receptor beta chain. Trimming pared 6 bases from V and 5 bases from J, leaving 22 bases between. CDR3 length: 16 amino acids. Germline CDR1 MNHEY, CDR2 SMNVEV (reference sequence). These data come from a study of STAT5B mutations in CD4+ large granular lymphocyte leukemia. Repertoires were generated with immunoSEQ multiplex PCR, while TCRdb's copy carries only in-frame clones and drops some. Here the sample spans roughly 30,000 clones, roughly 70% being singletons. The sequence came from a human donor in good health. The chain is built from TRBV27 and TRBJ2-5; D is uncertain. Sequencing was done on a sample of CD4+ T cells from blood buffy coats. CDR3 loop: CASSPPRRPVGETQYF. The CDR3 nucleotides read TGTGCCAGCAGCCCCCCTCGCAGGCCTGTGGGGGAGACCCAGTACTTC.